This TCR beta chain came from a study of T-cell memory formation after mild COVID-19. Per the germline V gene, CDR1 is MGHRA and CDR2 is YSYEKL. The CDR3 is made up of 16 amino acids. V lost 4 bases and J lost 5, with 17 bases in between. A word on this clonotype: Antigen unknown.

Study-level points and caveats: Pre-infection memory harbored some responding clones, suggesting cross-reactive memory joined.

Each CDR3 protein gets one entry after TCRdb re-called the 5' RACE reads with MiXCR. The sample consists of hundreds of thousands of distinct CDR3 sequences, 15% of them appearing once. This chain joins TRBV4-1 and TRBJ1-4; D unresolved. The sequencing input was PBMCs or a T cell subset sorted from them (not recorded which). The source is an adult woman who had mild COVID-19 (a few samples of this study predate the infection). Cell type and time point are not known. The CDR3 spells CASSPPGILKNEKLFF. Written as DNA, the CDR3 is TGCGCCAGCAGCCCGCCCGGGATTCTAAAGAATGAAAAACTGTTTTTT.